This T cell receptor (beta chain) was documented in a study of early T cells in non-severe SARS-CoV-2 infection (dated by TCRdb to about 2021). A note on the overall study: TCR sequencing used bulk RNA from unsorted whole blood, so alpha and beta chains could not be paired.

The study was a case-control design nested within a healthcare worker cohort in London, UK, with weekly nasopharyngeal swab PCR tests and blood sampling. Healthcare workers were recruited between 23 and 31 March 2020, during the week of the UK lockdown, and were followed weekly for up to about 16 weeks. On this clonotype itself: Its target antigen remains unknown. No base quality values were provided; no much bigger clone lies one nucleotide off.

Based on the germline V gene (reference sequence), the CDR1 and CDR2 sequences are MNHEY and SMNVEV. The cysteine opens and the phenylalanine closes a CDR3 of 14 amino acids. Only CDR3 DNA remains: 42 bases, in frame from the first base. Trimming at the junction amounts to 0 bases on V and 4 bases on J, and the germline ends lie 10 bases apart. The library relied on 5' RACE. Sequencing instrument: NextSeq 500. The TCR library protocol attached unique molecular identifiers to individual cDNA molecules to correct for sequencing error and PCR bias. Sequencing covered both TCR alpha and beta chains, and within each sample the abundances of alpha and beta sequences were tightly co-correlated. The authors' analysis ran thus. Decombinator V4 was used to annotate the V gene, J gene and CDR3 of the TCR sequences. Expanded TCRs were defined as changing significantly between any two time points under a Poisson model with p below 0.0001. TCR abundances were normalised to the total number of TCRs sequenced in each sample and reported as counts per million. TRAV1-2 paired with TRAJ12, TRAJ20 or TRAJ33 defined MAIT TCRs, while TRAV10 paired with TRAJ18 defined iNKT TCRs. VDJdb, accessed on 1 November 2021, was searched for TCRs annotated for CMV, EBV and SARS-CoV-2, and TCRs annotated for more than one antigen were excluded. The public reads were reanalyzed by TCRdb: fastp trimming at Q25, MiXCR alignment, in-frame beta chains only. One record per CDR3 amino acid sequence lists the most common genes and DNA. The authors' filters were not applied to this entry. The sample table shows some 48,000 distinct CDR3 sequences, and roughly 9.8% are seen once. The biggest ten clones account for roughly 8.3% of the sample.

What the research found in general, with its limitations: VDJdb matching was skewed toward anti-spike CD8 responses and likely underestimated virus-specific expansions by missing private and CD4 specificities.

The sequenced sample consisted of whole blood. The V gene is TRBV27 and the J gene is TRBJ2-7, with TRBD2 perhaps the D gene, on 6 matching bases. The receptor's source is an adult who was a healthcare worker with PCR-confirmed SARS-CoV-2 infection or an uninfected control (not recorded which). Here the CDR3 is given as CASSLSGRGYEQYF. The nucleotide sequence reads TGTGCCAGCAGTTTATCCGGGAGAGGATACGAGCAGTACTTC.